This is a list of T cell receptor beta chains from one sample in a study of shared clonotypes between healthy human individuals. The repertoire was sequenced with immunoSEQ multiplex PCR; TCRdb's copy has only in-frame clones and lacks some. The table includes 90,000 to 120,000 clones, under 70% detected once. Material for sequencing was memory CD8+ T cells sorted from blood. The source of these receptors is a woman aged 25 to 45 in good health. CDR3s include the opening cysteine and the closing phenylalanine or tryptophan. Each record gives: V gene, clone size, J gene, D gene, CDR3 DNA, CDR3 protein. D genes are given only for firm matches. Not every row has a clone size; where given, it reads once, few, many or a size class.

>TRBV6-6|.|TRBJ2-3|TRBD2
TGTGCCAGCAGTTACTGGCTAGCGGGGACCACAGATACGCAGTATTTT
CASSYWLAGTTDTQYF
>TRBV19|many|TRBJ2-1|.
TGTGCCAGTAGTCCCGGGGGTGAGCAGTTCTTC
CASSPGGEQFF
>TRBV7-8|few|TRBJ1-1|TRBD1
TGTGCCAGCAGCCTTAGACAGGGTAATTCTGAAGCTTTCTTT
CASSLRQGNSEAFF
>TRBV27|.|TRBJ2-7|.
TGTGCCAGCAGGGGGACTGGGCGACCCTACGAGCAGTACTTC
CASRGTGRPYEQYF
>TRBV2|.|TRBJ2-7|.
TGTGCCAGCAAGGGGTCCCACGAGCAGTACTTC
CASKGSHEQYF
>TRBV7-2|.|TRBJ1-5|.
TGTGCCAGCAGCTTTCGGGGTACGGGCAATCAGCCCCAGCATTTT
CASSFRGTGNQPQHF
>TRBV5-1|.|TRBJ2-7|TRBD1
TGCGCCAGCAGCACAACCCCCGGGACAGGGGTCTACGAGCAGTACTTC
CASSTTPGTGVYEQYF
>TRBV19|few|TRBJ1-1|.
TGTGCCAGTAGTAAGTGGGATGATGGAGACACTGAAGCTTTCTTT
CASSKWDDGDTEAFF
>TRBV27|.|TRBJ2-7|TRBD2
TGTGCCAGCGGGAGGGCCAGGGACGAGCAGTACTTC
CASGRARDEQYF
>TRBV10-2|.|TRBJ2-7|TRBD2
TGCGCCAGCGAAGCGGGAGAGCGCTACGAGCAGTACTTC
CASEAGERYEQYF
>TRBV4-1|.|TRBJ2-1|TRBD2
TGCGCCAGCAGCCTACTAGCGGAGGGGACCTACAATGAGCAGTTCTTC
CASSLLAEGTYNEQFF
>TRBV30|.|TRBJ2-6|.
TGTGCCTGCAAAGGGGCCTCTGGGGCCAACGTCCTGACTTTC
CACKGASGANVLTF
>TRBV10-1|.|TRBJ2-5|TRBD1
TGCGCCAGCAACGGACAGGGGGCAGGAGAGACCCAGTACTTC
CASNGQGAGETQYF
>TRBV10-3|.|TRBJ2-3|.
TGTGCCATCAGCCCCAATGGGGATACGCAGTATTTT
CAISPNGDTQYF
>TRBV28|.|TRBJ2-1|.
TGTGCCAGCAGCAAGCGGGTCTCCGCCTACAATGAGCAGTTCTTC
CASSKRVSAYNEQFF
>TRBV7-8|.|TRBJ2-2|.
TGTGCCAGCAGCTTAGGACTTTACACCGGGGAGCTGTTTTTT
CASSLGLYTGELFF
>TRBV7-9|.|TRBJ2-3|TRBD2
TGTGCCAGCAGCCCTAGCGGGAGCACAGATACGCAGTATTTT
CASSPSGSTDTQYF
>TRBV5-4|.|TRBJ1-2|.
TGTGCCAGCAGACCTCACCTGGCTAATGGCTACACCTTC
CASRPHLANGYTF
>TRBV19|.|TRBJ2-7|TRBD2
TGTGCCAGTAGTACCGCCCCTAGCGGGAGAGGGCACGAGCAGTACTTC
CASSTAPSGRGHEQYF
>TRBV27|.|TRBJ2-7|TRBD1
TGTGCCAGCAGCCCCTCCCTCGACAGGGACTACGAGCAGTACTTC
CASSPSLDRDYEQYF
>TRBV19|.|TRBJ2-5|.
TGTGCCAGTAGTATTGGGCAGGACCCGTACCAAGAGACCCAGTACTTC
CASSIGQDPYQETQYF
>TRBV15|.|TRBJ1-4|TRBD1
TGTGCCACCAGCAGAGATCGGGAGGGGGCGCGTCAACTGTTTTTT
CATSRDREGARQLFF
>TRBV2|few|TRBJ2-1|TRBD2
TGTGCCAGCAGTGAATTCGCTAGCGGGAGCTCCTACAATGAGCAGTTCTTC
CASSEFASGSSYNEQFF
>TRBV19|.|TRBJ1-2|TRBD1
TGTGCCAGTAGTATGGGGGCAGGGGGCAGTTCCTATGGCTACACCTTC
CASSMGAGGSSYGYTF
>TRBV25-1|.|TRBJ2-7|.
TGTGCCAGCAGCCGAGGGGGGGGTTACGAGCAGTACTTC
CASSRGGGYEQYF
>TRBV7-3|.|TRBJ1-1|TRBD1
TGTGCCAGCAGCCTATCAGGGGGGGCTGAGGCTTTCTTT
CASSLSGGAEAFF
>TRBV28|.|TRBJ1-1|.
TGTGCCAGCAGGTCCGGGGCTCAGTTTGAAGCTTTCTTT
CASRSGAQFEAFF
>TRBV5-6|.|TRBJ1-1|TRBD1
TGTGCCAGCACCTTCACGGACAGGGGGTCTGAAGCTTTCTTT
CASTFTDRGSEAFF
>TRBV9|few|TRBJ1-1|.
TGTGCCAGCAGCGTATCGTGGGCGACTGAAGCTTTCTTT
CASSVSWATEAFF
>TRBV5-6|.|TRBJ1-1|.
TGTGCCAGCAGCTTGGTCTGGGGCGAAGACACTGAAGCTTTCTTT
CASSLVWGEDTEAFF
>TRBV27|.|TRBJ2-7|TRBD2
TGTGCCAGCAGTTTAGGCACTAGCGGGGTACCCTACGAGCAGTACTTC
CASSLGTSGVPYEQYF
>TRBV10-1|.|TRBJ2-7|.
TGCGCCAGCAAGGACCGGCCCTACGAGCAGTACTTC
CASKDRPYEQYF